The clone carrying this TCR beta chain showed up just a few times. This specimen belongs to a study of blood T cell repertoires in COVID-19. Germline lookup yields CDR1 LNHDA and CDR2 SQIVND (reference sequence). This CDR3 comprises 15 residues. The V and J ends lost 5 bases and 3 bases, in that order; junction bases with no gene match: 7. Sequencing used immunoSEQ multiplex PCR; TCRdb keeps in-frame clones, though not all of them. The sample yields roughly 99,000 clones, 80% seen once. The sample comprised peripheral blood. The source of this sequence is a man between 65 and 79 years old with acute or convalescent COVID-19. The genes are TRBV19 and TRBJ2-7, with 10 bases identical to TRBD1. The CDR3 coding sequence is TGTGCCAGTAGTCCCCGACAGGGGGCGCGCTACGAGCAGTACTTC. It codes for CASSPRQGARYEQYF.